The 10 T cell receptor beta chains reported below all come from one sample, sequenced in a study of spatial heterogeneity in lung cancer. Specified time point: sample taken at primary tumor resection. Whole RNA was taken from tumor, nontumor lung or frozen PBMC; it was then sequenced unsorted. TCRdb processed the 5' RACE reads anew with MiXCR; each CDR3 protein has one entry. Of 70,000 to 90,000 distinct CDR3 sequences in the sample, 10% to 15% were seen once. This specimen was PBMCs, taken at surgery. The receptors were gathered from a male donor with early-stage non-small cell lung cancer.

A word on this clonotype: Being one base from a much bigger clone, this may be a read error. CDR3 protein: CASSSVGYPTNTEAFF. In nucleotides, the CDR3 is TGTGCCAGCAGCTCTGTCGGTTACCCAACGAACACTGAAGCTTTCTTT. The V call is TRBV7-9, the J call TRBJ1-1; no reliable D call. Trimming shortened V by 4 bases and J by 1 base, and 16 bases separated the two germline ends. CDR3 length equals 16 residues. Germline V lookup: CDR1 SEHNR, CDR2 FQNEAQ (reference sequence).

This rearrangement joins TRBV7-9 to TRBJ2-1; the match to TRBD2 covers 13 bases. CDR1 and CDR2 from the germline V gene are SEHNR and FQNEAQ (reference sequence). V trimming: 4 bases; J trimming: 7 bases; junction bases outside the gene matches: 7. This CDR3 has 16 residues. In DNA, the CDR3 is TGTGCCAGCAGCTCCTGGACTAGCGGGAGATCTAATGAGCAGTTCTTC. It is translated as CASSSWTSGRSNEQFF.

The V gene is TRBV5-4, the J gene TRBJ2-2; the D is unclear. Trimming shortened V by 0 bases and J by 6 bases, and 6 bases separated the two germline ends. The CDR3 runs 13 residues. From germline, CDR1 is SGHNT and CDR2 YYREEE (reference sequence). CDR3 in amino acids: CASSLEVSGELFF. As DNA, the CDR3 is TGTGCCAGCAGCTTGGAAGTCTCCGGGGAGCTGTTTTTT. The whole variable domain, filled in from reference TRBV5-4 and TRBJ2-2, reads ETGVTQSPTHLIKTRGQQVTLRCSSQSGHNTVSWYQQALGQGPQFIFQYYREEENGRGNFPPRFSGLQFPNYSSELNVNALELDDSALYLCASSLEVSGELFFGEGSRLTVL.

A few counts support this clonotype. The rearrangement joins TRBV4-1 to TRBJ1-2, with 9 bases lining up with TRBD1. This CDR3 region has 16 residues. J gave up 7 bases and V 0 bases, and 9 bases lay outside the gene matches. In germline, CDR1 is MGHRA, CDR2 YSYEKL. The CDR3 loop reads CASSQEGGQGLSGYTF. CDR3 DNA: TGCGCCAGCAGCCAAGAGGGGGGACAGGGATTGTCTGGCTACACCTTC.

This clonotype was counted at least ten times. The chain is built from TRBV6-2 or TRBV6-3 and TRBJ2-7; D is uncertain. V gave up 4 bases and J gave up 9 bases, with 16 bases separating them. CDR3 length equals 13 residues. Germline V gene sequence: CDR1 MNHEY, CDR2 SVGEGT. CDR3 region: CASSSLGRVGQYF. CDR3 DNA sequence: TGTGCCAGCAGTTCCCTAGGGCGAGTGGGGCAGTACTTC.

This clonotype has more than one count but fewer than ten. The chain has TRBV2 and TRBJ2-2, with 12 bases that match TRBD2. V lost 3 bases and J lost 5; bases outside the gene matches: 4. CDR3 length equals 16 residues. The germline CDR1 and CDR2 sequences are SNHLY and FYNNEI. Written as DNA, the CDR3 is TGTGCCAGCAGTGAGACTAGCGGGAGAAGTACCGGGGAGCTGTTTTTT. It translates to CASSETSGRSTGELFF.

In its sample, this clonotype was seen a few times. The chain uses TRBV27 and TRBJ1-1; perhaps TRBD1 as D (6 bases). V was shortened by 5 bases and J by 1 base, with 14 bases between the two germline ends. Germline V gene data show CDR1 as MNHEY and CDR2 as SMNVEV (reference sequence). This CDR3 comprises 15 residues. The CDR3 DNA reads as TGTGCCAGCAGTGACAGAGGACAGACGAACACTGAAGCTTTCTTT. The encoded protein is CASSDRGQTNTEAFF.

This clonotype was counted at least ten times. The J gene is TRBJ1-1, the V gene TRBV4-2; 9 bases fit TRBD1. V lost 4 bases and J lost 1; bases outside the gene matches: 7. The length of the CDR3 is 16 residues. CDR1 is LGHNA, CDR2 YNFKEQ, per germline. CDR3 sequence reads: CASSREGGQGNTEAFF. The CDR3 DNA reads TGTGCCAGCAGCCGAGAGGGGGGACAGGGGAACACTGAAGCTTTCTTT.

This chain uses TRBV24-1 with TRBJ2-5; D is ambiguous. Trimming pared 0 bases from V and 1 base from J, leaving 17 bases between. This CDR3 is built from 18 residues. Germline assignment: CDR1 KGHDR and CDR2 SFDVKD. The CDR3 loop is CATSDLPFTLGSQETQYF. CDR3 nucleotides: TGTGCCACCAGTGATTTGCCCTTCACCCTGGGCAGCCAAGAGACCCAGTACTTC.

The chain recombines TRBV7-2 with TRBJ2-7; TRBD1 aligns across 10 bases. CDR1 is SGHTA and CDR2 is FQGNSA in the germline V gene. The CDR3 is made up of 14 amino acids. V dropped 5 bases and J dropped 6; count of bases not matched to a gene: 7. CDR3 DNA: TGTGCCAGCAGCCGAATCCGGACAGGGGGCGAGCAGTACTTC. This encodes CASSRIRTGGEQYF. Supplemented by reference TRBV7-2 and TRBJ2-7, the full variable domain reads GAGVSQSPSNKVTEKGKDVELRCDPISGHTALYWYRQSLGQGLEFLIYFQGNSAPDKSGLPSDRFSAERTGGSVSTLTIQRTQQEDSAVYLCASSRIRTGGEQYFGPGTRLTVT.